A single sample gave rise to the 28 T cell receptor beta chains below, sequenced in a study of long-term antiretroviral therapy in people with HIV. Assay version v3.0 of immunoSEQ was used, and it was run at survey level. Profiled with immunoSEQ multiplex PCR; TCRdb holds only in-frame clones, not every one. The sample holds roughly 18,000 clones; approximately 88% are singletons and the top ten take roughly 8%. The specimen was unsorted PBMCs, collected 0.9 years after starting antiretroviral therapy. Receptor source: a man aged 18 to 35 with HIV.

The gene calls are TRBV18 and TRBJ1-6; perhaps TRBD1 as D (6 bases). Germline loops: CDR1 KGHSH, CDR2 LQKENI. This CDR3 comprises 14 residues. V dropped 1 base and J dropped 9 bases, with 10 bases sitting between them. This CDR3 reads CASSPQGGGSPLHF. The CDR3 DNA follows: TGTGCCAGCTCACCACAGGGGGGAGGTTCACCCCTCCACTTT. Together with reference TRBV18 and TRBJ1-6, the CDR3 gives the full variable domain: NAGVMQNPRHLVRRRGQEARLRCSPMKGHSHVYWYRQLPEEGLKFMVYLQKENIIDESGMPKERFSAEFPKEGPSILRIQQVVRGDSAAYFCASSPQGGGSPLHFGNGTRLTVT.

The CDR3 here is CASRGRSGANVLTF. The CDR3 nucleotides are TGTGCCAGCAGGGGGCGCTCTGGGGCCAACGTCCTGACTTTC. The genes are TRBV2 and TRBJ2-6, with D possibly matching TRBD1 (5 bases). Per the germline V gene, CDR1 is SNHLY and CDR2 is FYNNEI. Between the trimmed V and J ends, which lost 6 bases and 0 bases, there was a span of 6 bases. The CDR3 is made up of 14 amino acids.

V gene TRBV2 combines with J gene TRBJ1-3; no reliable D call. Germline V gives CDR1 SNHLY, CDR2 FYNNEI. Between the trimmed V and J ends, which lost 4 bases and 0 bases, there was a span of 4 bases. CDR3 length equals 13 residues. The CDR3 bases are TGTGCCAGCAGTGCGGGCTCTGGAAACACCATATATTTT. This sequence encodes CASSAGSGNTIYF.

The chain links TRBV5-1 to TRBJ1-2; 9 bases are shared with TRBD1. The J segment lost 5 bases and the V segment lost 4 bases, leaving 9 bases of the junction unmatched. Per germline, CDR1 SGHRS and CDR2 YFSETQ. CDR3 size: 15 residues. The CDR3 nucleotides are TGCGCCAGCAGCCTGACAGGGGGGAAAGAATATGGCTACACCTTC. Translation gives CASSLTGGKEYGYTF.

DNA of the CDR3: TGTGCCAGCACATCGGGGGGCGGTGAGCAGTTCTTC. It translates to CASTSGGGEQFF. This chain links TRBV2 with TRBJ2-1, with D possibly TRBD2 on 7 matching bases. Germline CDR1 is SNHLY and CDR2 is FYNNEI. CDR3 length: 12 residues. Trimming stripped 7 bases from V and 9 bases from J, with 13 bases between.

The chain uses TRBV9 and TRBJ2-3; D call uncertain. This CDR3 is built from 14 residues. Germline V CDR1 and CDR2: SGDLS, YYNGEE. Trimming left V 0 bases short and J 3 bases short, with 8 bases between. The CDR3 nucleotides read TGTGCCAGCAGCGTAGCTACACAGACAGATACGCAGTATTTT. This sequence encodes CASSVATQTDTQYF.

V is TRBV28 and J is TRBJ1-4, with a possible D match to TRBD1 (6 bases). The CDR3 is 16 amino acids. CDR1 and CDR2 (germline): MDHEN, SYDVKM. Trimming pared 6 bases from V and 1 base from J, leaving 15 bases between. The chain's CDR3 is CASSLRGAGTNEKLFF. CDR3 nucleotide sequence: TGTGCCAGCAGCTTAAGGGGGGCTGGAACTAATGAAAAACTGTTTTTT. Full variable domain (outside the CDR3, taken from reference TRBV28 and TRBJ1-4): DVKVTQSSRYLVKRTGEKVFLECVQDMDHENMFWYRQDPGLGLRLIYFSYDVKMKEKGDIPEGYSVSREKKERFSLILESASTNQTSMYLCASSLRGAGTNEKLFFGSGTQLSVL.

The chain employs TRBV4-1 and TRBJ1-6; possible D gene TRBD1, 5 bases. CDR1 is MGHRA, CDR2 YSYEKL, per germline. V gave up 4 bases and J gave up 10 bases, with 17 bases separating them. This CDR3 is 15 amino acids long. The CDR3 sequence: CASSPRWGNGSPLHF. CDR3 DNA sequence: TGCGCCAGCAGCCCCCGATGGGGGAACGGCTCACCCCTCCACTTT.

The CDR3 protein is CASSLAGVGDTQYF. CDR3 sequence (DNA): TGCGCCAGCAGCTTGGCGGGGGTGGGAGATACGCAGTATTTT. The chain is built from TRBV5-1 and TRBJ2-3; possibly TRBD2 for D (6 bases). V was pared by 0 bases and J by 5 bases, with 10 bases between. The CDR3 is 14 residues long. Germline CDR1 is SGHRS and CDR2 is YFSETQ.

The chain carries TRBV28 and TRBJ2-7; 7 nucleotides line up with TRBD1. The CDR3 sequence is 16 residues long. The germline CDR1 and CDR2 sequences are MDHEN and SYDVKM. With 7 bases clipped from V and 2 bases from J, the junction kept 14 bases outside the gene matches. The CDR3 sequence is CASNSQKGASTYEQYV. The DNA for the CDR3 is TGTGCCAGCAATTCTCAGAAGGGGGCTTCGACCTACGAGCAGTACGTC.

The chain combines TRBV19 with TRBJ1-1; D remains unclear. V lost 0 bases and J lost 5, with 7 bases in between. Germline assignment: CDR1 LNHDA and CDR2 SQIVND (reference sequence). The CDR3 consists of 13 residues. CDR3 nucleotide sequence: TGTGCCAGTAGTATAGAGGGAGAGACTGAAGCTTTCTTT. This encodes CASSIEGETEAFF. Drawing the rest from reference TRBV19 and TRBJ1-1, the complete variable domain is DGGITQSPKYLFRKEGQNVTLSCEQNLNHDAMYWYRQDPGQGLRLIYYSQIVNDFQKGDIAEGYSVSREKKESFPLTVTSAQKNPTAFYLCASSIEGETEAFFGQGTRLTVV.

This clone showed up just once. The chain joins TRBV6-1 to TRBJ2-3; 8 nucleotides match TRBD1. The CDR3 loop spans 16 amino acids. Germline CDR1 is MNHNS and CDR2 is SASEGT. Losses at the gene ends were 3 bases for V and 6 bases for J; bases not matched to a gene: 11. DNA for the CDR3: TGTGCCAGCAGTGAGGGGACAGGCCTTAAGATGGATACGCAGTATTTT. Translating it yields CASSEGTGLKMDTQYF.

The V gene is TRBV9, the J gene TRBJ1-5; possibly TRBD1 for D (6 bases). The germline V gene has CDR1 SGDLS and CDR2 YYNGEE. CDR3 length equals 17 residues. Trimming took 3 bases from V and 0 from J, leaving 16 bases between them. CDR3 sequence reads: CASSGGAGDTSNQPQHF. The DNA of the CDR3 is TGTGCCAGCAGCGGGGGGGCAGGGGATACTAGCAATCAGCCCCAGCATTTT.

The chain links TRBV28 to TRBJ1-4, with D perhaps matching TRBD1 (6 bases). With 1 base removed from V and 8 bases from J, the gap between germline ends came to 14 bases. Germline V CDR1 and CDR2: MDHEN, SYDVKM. CDR3 length equals 15 residues. The chain's CDR3 is CASSLYRENGEKLFF. CDR3 nucleotides: TGTGCCAGCAGTTTATACAGGGAGAATGGGGAAAAACTGTTTTTT.

The V call is TRBV28, the J call TRBJ1-2; D may be TRBD1 (5 bases). The germline gives CDR1 MDHEN, CDR2 SYDVKM. CDR3 length: 12 amino acids. Trimming shortened V by 8 bases and J by 4 bases, and 11 bases separated the two germline ends. CDR3 sequence reads: CASWGTTYGYTF. In nucleotides, the CDR3 is TGTGCCAGCTGGGGGACGACCTATGGCTACACCTTC.

V is TRBV10-2 and J is TRBJ2-3, with D possibly TRBD1 on 5 matching bases. This CDR3 has 12 amino acids. V was pared by 4 bases and J by 10 bases, with 12 bases between. Germline CDR1 and CDR2: WSHSY and SAAADI. Written as DNA, the CDR3 is TGCGCCAGCAGTGTACGACAGTCCCCGCAGTATTTT. Its translation is CASSVRQSPQYF.

This clone showed up just once. The chain is built from TRBV6-5 and TRBJ1-1, with a possible D match to TRBD1 (5 bases). Trimming cost V 7 bases and J 6 bases, with 15 bases left between them. Germline assignment: CDR1 MNHEY and CDR2 SVGAGI. The length of the CDR3 is 13 residues. This chain's CDR3 is CASKYTGVAEAFF. CDR3 coding DNA: TGTGCCAGCAAATACACGGGGGTCGCTGAAGCTTTCTTT.

J is TRBJ2-7 and V is TRBV9; 7 nucleotides line up with TRBD1. CDR1 is SGDLS and CDR2 is YYNGEE in the germline V gene. The CDR3 extends over 13 amino acids. Trimming removed 6 bases from V and 6 bases from J; junction bases left unmatched: 9. The CDR3 spells CASMNRGFIEQYV. The CDR3 DNA is TGTGCCAGCATGAACAGGGGATTCATCGAGCAGTACGTC.

The J gene is TRBJ2-2, the V gene TRBV13, with D possibly TRBD1 on 6 matching bases. V lost 5 bases, J lost 0 bases, and 13 bases lay in between. Per germline, CDR1 PRHDT and CDR2 FYEKMQ (reference sequence). CDR3 size: 16 residues. The chain's CDR3 is CASSQTDRSNTGELFF. CDR3 DNA: TGTGCCAGCAGCCAGACGGACAGATCGAACACCGGGGAGCTGTTTTTT.

This rearrangement joins TRBV5-4 to TRBJ2-3; D may be TRBD1 or TRBD2 (6 bases each). V was trimmed by 0 bases and J by 4 bases, leaving 9 bases between them. The CDR3 runs 14 residues. Germline lookup yields CDR1 SGHNT and CDR2 YYREEE (reference sequence). CDR3 region: CASSLGGASDTQYF. The CDR3, as DNA: TGTGCCAGCAGCTTGGGGGGGGCCTCAGATACGCAGTATTTT.

The CDR3 loop reads CASSGDSNYGYTF. The CDR3 DNA follows: TGTGCCAGCAGCGGGGACAGTAACTATGGCTACACCTTC. The rearrangement links TRBV5-6 to TRBJ1-2; 7 nucleotides agree with TRBD1. The ends lost 4 bases at V and 1 base at J; junction bases unmatched: 1. The germline gives CDR1 SGHDT, CDR2 YYEEEE. CDR3 size: 13 residues.

The chain combines TRBV7-6 with TRBJ2-7, with D unclear. With 0 bases removed from V and 7 bases from J, the gap between germline ends came to 16 bases. The CDR3 loop spans 15 amino acids. The germline V gene has CDR1 SGHVS and CDR2 FNYEAQ. CDR3 nucleotide sequence: TGTGCCAGCAGCTTAGCGCCTCGCGATTTGGGAGAGCAGTACGTC. Its protein is CASSLAPRDLGEQYV.

The rearrangement joins TRBV2 to TRBJ1-3, with D possibly matching TRBD1 (6 bases). CDR1 and CDR2 from the germline V gene are SNHLY and FYNNEI. Deletions cut 11 bases from V and 3 bases from J, with 11 bases between. The CDR3 loop spans 12 amino acids. The CDR3 DNA follows: TGTGCCGGGGGCCTAAGTGGAAACACCATATATTTT. It encodes CAGGLSGNTIYF.

The chain links TRBV12-5 to TRBJ1-1; D gene uncertain. This CDR3 contains 12 residues. Per germline, CDR1 LGHNT and CDR2 FRNRAP. V lost 5 bases, J lost 14 bases, and 18 bases lay in between. DNA of the CDR3: TGTGCTAGTGGTCCACCGCCAATTGGTCAGTTCTTT. Translating gives CASGPPPIGQFF.

The J gene is TRBJ1-1, the V gene TRBV27, with D uncertain. The CDR3 is made up of 13 amino acids. Germline values: CDR1 MNHEY, CDR2 SMNVEV (reference sequence). V was trimmed by 8 bases and J by 4 bases, leaving 14 bases between them. In DNA form, the CDR3 reads TGTGCCAGCCGACGGATTATGGGCACTGAAGCTTTCTTT. Protein product: CASRRIMGTEAFF.

This clone appeared once. V is TRBV4-1 and J is TRBJ2-4; either TRBD1 or TRBD2 may supply D (5 bases each). The CDR3 is 17 amino acids. Germline CDR1 and CDR2: MGHRA and YSYEKL. Trimming took off 0 bases at V and 4 bases at J, with 16 bases between the two ends. The CDR3 is CASSQDEWGEGKNIQYF. In DNA, the CDR3 is TGCGCCAGCAGCCAAGATGAGTGGGGAGAGGGGAAAAACATTCAGTACTTC.

CDR3 coding DNA: TGTGCCAGCAGCCCTGGAAAGGGGGGATGGGATACGCAGTATTTT. It codes for CASSPGKGGWDTQYF. The V and J genes are TRBV5-4 and TRBJ2-3, with D possibly being TRBD1 or TRBD2 (6 bases each). This CDR3 has 15 residues. V was cut by 4 bases and J by 6 bases, with 18 bases left in between. The V gene's germline CDR1 is SGHNT and CDR2 YYREEE (reference sequence).

The V call is TRBV30, the J call TRBJ1-1, with D tentatively TRBD1 (5 bases). V lost 0 bases and J lost 2, with 10 bases in between. The CDR3 covers 14 residues. Germline V gene lookup returns CDR1 GTSNPN and CDR2 SVGIG (reference sequence). CDR3 region: CAWSVWQGNTEAFF. In nucleotides, the CDR3 is TGTGCCTGGAGTGTTTGGCAGGGAAACACTGAAGCTTTCTTT.